Many counts were recorded for the clone carrying this T cell receptor beta chain. Antigen specificity is unknown. V lost 3 bases and J lost 5; bases outside the gene matches: 0. Germline V gene data show CDR1 as KGHSH and CDR2 as LQKENI. The length of the CDR3 is 12 residues. TCRdb analysed the 5' RACE reads with MiXCR anew, one entry per CDR3 protein. The sample lists hundreds of thousands of distinct CDR3 sequences, about 7% occurring once. This record belongs to a study of identical twins. Study observations and caveats: Twins' excess sharing was less marked for out-of-frame beta sequences.

Healthy Caucasians supplied all donations. These data also featured in a second study, about yellow fever vaccine responses in identical twins.

Sequenced sample: memory (CD45RO+) T cells sorted from blood. The receptor was isolated from a woman under 30 in good health. The rearrangement links TRBV18 to TRBJ1-1; 7 bases agree with TRBD1. CDR3 DNA: TGTGCCAGCTCACCGACAGGGACTGAAGCTTTCTTT. It encodes CASSPTGTEAFF.